These 32 T cell receptor beta chains were sequenced from one sample in a study of T cell repertoires in cytomegalovirus infection. Their recognized antigens are unknown. One entry per CDR3 protein, called by TCRdb with MiXCR from the reads. Here the sample spans approximately 910,000 distinct CDR3 sequences, 25% to 40% being singletons. The material was cultured CD8+ T cells from PBMCs, obtained from culture after CMV antigen stimulation. The receptor source for this set is a human donor in good health (CMV status not recorded). Some clones in this sample may be carry-over from other donors' samples.

The CDR3 nucleotides read TGCGCCAGCAGTGTGGGGGCCCTTCGACTGAAGACCCAGTACTTC. Translation gives CASSVGALRLKTQYF. This chain connects TRBV10-2 to TRBJ2-5; perhaps TRBD1 as D (6 bases). The CDR3 runs to 15 residues. From germline, CDR1 is WSHSY and CDR2 SAAADI. Trimming stripped 4 bases from V and 6 bases from J, with 18 bases between.

This clonotype was seen a few times. The chain links TRBV6-2 or TRBV6-3 to TRBJ1-2, with a weak D call TRBD1 (5 bases). This CDR3 has 15 amino acids. CDR1 and CDR2 from the germline V gene are MNHEY and SVGEGT. V shed 0 bases and J shed 8 bases, with 16 bases lying between them. The DNA of the CDR3 is TGTGCCAGCAGTTACTCGATTCGAGGGGACGGAGGCTACACCTTC. Amino acids: CASSYSIRGDGGYTF.

The gene calls are TRBV27 and TRBJ2-5; D may be TRBD1 (7 bases). V was cut by 3 bases and J by 10 bases, with 24 bases left in between. The CDR3 is 16 residues long. Germline V gives CDR1 MNHEY, CDR2 SMNVEV (reference sequence). The CDR3 coding sequence is TGTGCCAGCAGTTTGGCCGCTACCTTAACAGGGGAGGACCAGTACTTC. Protein product: CASSLAATLTGEDQYF.

There are a few counts of this clonotype. This rearrangement joins TRBV7-6 to TRBJ1-1; D is possibly TRBD1 (6 bases). CDR1 is SGHVS, CDR2 FNYEAQ, per germline. The CDR3 has 15 residues. Trimming left V 3 bases short and J 2 bases short, with 13 bases between. This CDR3 is CASSFERTVNTEAFF. The CDR3 nucleotides are TGTGCCAGCAGCTTCGAACGGACAGTAAACACTGAAGCTTTCTTT.

A word on this clonotype: A much bigger clone sits one base away, suggesting this may be a read error. This rearrangement joins TRBV19 to TRBJ1-5, with D perhaps TRBD1 (5 bases). The CDR3 runs 15 residues. Germline V gene lookup returns CDR1 LNHDA and CDR2 SQIVND (reference sequence). V was clipped by 7 bases and J by 6 bases, with 19 bases between them. This CDR3 reads CASMMGQRIGQPQHF. The DNA of the CDR3 is TGTGCCAGTATGATGGGGCAGAGAATTGGTCAGCCCCAGCATTTT.

V is TRBV14 and J is TRBJ2-3; TRBD2 is a possible D gene (5 bases). Germline V lookup: CDR1 SGHDN, CDR2 FVKESK. CDR3 length: 15 amino acids. The germline V and J ends were trimmed by 2 bases and 1 base, with 10 bases remaining between them. The CDR3 reads CASSQFSVGTDTQYF. The CDR3 bases are TGTGCCAGCAGCCAATTTAGCGTAGGCACAGATACGCAGTATTTT.

This chain links TRBV7-2 with TRBJ2-1, with 9 bases that match TRBD1. The junction had 7 bases not matched to a gene; V was cut back by 5 bases and J by 2 bases. Germline V gives CDR1 SGHTA, CDR2 FQGNSA. This CDR3 has 16 amino acids. CDR3 protein: CASSRTGERPYNEQFF. The CDR3 coding sequence is TGTGCCAGCAGCCGGACAGGGGAGCGCCCCTACAATGAGCAGTTCTTC.

CDR3 sequence (DNA): TGTGCCAGCAGCTCTGGGACTAGCGGGGGGTCCCTATACAATGAGCAGTTCTTC. Protein sequence: CASSSGTSGGSLYNEQFF. This rearrangement joins TRBV14 to TRBJ2-1; 15 nucleotides line up with TRBD2. With V trimmed by 5 bases and J by 4 bases, 9 bases remained unmatched. The CDR3 spans 18 residues. The germline CDR1 and CDR2 sequences are SGHDN and FVKESK.

This clonotype was counted a single time. The rearrangement joins TRBV19 to TRBJ2-1; D perhaps matches TRBD2 (5 bases). Germline V gene lookup returns CDR1 LNHDA and CDR2 SQIVND (reference sequence). Trimming took 0 bases from V and 10 from J, leaving 16 bases between them. CDR3 length equals 15 residues. The DNA for the CDR3 is TGTGCCAGTAGTATAGATGGTATCGGGCGAGGGGAGCAGTTCTTC. The encoded protein is CASSIDGIGRGEQFF.

This clonotype was counted a few times. V gene TRBV4-1 combines with J gene TRBJ1-1; D ambiguous. CDR3 length: 15 residues. Trimming took off 1 base at V and 1 base at J, with 10 bases between the two ends. Looked up from germline, CDR1 is MGHRA and CDR2 is YSYEKL. CDR3 amino acids: CASSQANDWNTEAFF. In nucleotides, the CDR3 is TGCGCCAGCAGCCAAGCAAATGATTGGAACACTGAAGCTTTCTTT.

The CDR3 DNA is TGTGCCAGCAGCCTACCAGAACATATAGCGGGGGGCCCCTACACAGATACGCAGTATTTT. Its translation: CASSLPEHIAGGPYTDTQYF. The chain carries TRBV7-3 and TRBJ2-3; 10 positions match TRBD2. V was pared by 5 bases and J by 2 bases, with 19 bases of the junction left unmatched. Germline V gene data show CDR1 as SGHTA and CDR2 as FQGTGA. This CDR3 is 20 amino acids long. The full variable domain, rest sourced from reference TRBV7-3 and TRBJ2-3, is GAGVSQTPSNKVTEKGKYVELRCDPISGHTALYWYRQSLGQGPEFLIYFQGTGAADDSGLPNDRFFAVRPEGSVSTLKIQRTERGDSAVYLCASSLPEHIAGGPYTDTQYFGPGTRLTVL.

The rearrangement uses TRBV27 and TRBJ1-2; D possibly corresponds to TRBD1 (5 bases). The V gene lost 5 bases and the J gene lost 8 bases, with 9 bases spanning the gap. The CDR3 length is 11 residues. Germline assignment: CDR1 MNHEY and CDR2 SMNVEV (reference sequence). DNA for the CDR3: TGTGCCAGCAGTGGGGCTCGGGGCTACACCTTC. It yields the protein CASSGARGYTF.

V is TRBV6-6 and J is TRBJ2-1; TRBD2 aligns across 8 bases. This CDR3 spans 15 amino acids. The junction had 19 bases not matched to a gene; V was cut back by 10 bases and J by 11 bases. Germline V gives CDR1 MNHNY, CDR2 SVGAGI (reference sequence). The DNA of the CDR3 is TGTGCCACCATAGGGGCACAGCGGGGGACCGTAAAGCAGTTCTTC. Protein product: CATIGAQRGTVKQFF.

As for this clonotype: A read error may account for a junction end that differs from germline. This chain uses TRBV12-3 or TRBV12-4 with TRBJ1-3; D unresolved. The CDR3 totals 14 residues. CDR3 nucleotide sequence: TGTGCCAACAGTTTCACGGGAAACGGAAACACCATATATTTT. Translated: CANSFTGNGNTIYF.

The chain is built from TRBV7-2 and TRBJ1-1, with 8 bases identical to TRBD1. V trimming: 0 bases; J trimming: 4 bases; junction bases outside the gene matches: 7. From germline, CDR1 is SGHTA and CDR2 FQGNSA. The CDR3 has 16 residues. The CDR3 is CASSLARRGRATEAFF. The CDR3 DNA reads as TGTGCCAGCAGCTTAGCCCGCAGGGGGCGAGCCACTGAAGCTTTCTTT.

The chain recombines TRBV5-4 with TRBJ2-7, with 9 bases lining up with TRBD1. The CDR3 spans 17 residues. After removal of 2 bases from V and 7 bases from J, the junction contained 16 bases not matched to a gene. The germline gives CDR1 SGHNT, CDR2 YYREEE (reference sequence). CDR3 nucleotides: TGTGCCAGCAGCTTTTCCCTCGCGGGACAGGGACCTAAAGAGCAGTACGTC. Translated, it gives CASSFSLAGQGPKEQYV.

This sequence joins TRBV20-1 and TRBJ2-1, with D uncertain. CDR3 length equals 14 residues. The germline V gene has CDR1 DFQATT and CDR2 SNEGSKA (reference sequence). Trimming removed 1 base at V and 2 bases at J, with 9 bases between. The CDR3 loop is CSARGLSAYNEQFF. CDR3 in DNA: TGCAGTGCTAGAGGCCTCTCCGCCTACAATGAGCAGTTCTTC.

About this clonotype itself: This clone may be a read error of a much larger clone one base away. The chain uses TRBV7-4 and TRBJ2-7; 9 nucleotides match TRBD1. The ends lost 5 bases at V and 3 bases at J; junction bases unmatched: 8. The CDR3 totals 15 residues. Per germline, CDR1 SGHVT and CDR2 SQSDAQ. For the CDR3, the DNA is TGTGCCAGCAGCCACAAACAGGGGGCTCACTACGAGCAGTACTTC. Its translation: CASSHKQGAHYEQYF.

The chain uses TRBV12-3 or TRBV12-4 and TRBJ2-6; D is undetermined. Trimming stripped 3 bases from V and 1 base from J, with 4 bases between. There are 14 residues in the CDR3. Written as DNA, the CDR3 is TGTGCCAGCAGTTTTGAATCTGGGGCCAACGTCCTGACTTTC. The encoded protein is CASSFESGANVLTF.

The J gene is TRBJ2-7, the V gene TRBV15; weak D call: TRBD2 (6 bases). Germline V CDR1 and CDR2: LNHNV, YYDKDF (reference sequence). The CDR3 has 13 amino acids. V dropped 5 bases and J dropped 5 bases, with 13 bases sitting between them. The CDR3 protein is CATSAGRTNEQYF. The CDR3 coding sequence is TGTGCCACCAGCGCAGGGAGGACAAACGAGCAGTACTTC. The entire variable domain, with the rest obtained from reference TRBV15 and TRBJ2-7, is as follows: DAMVIQNPRYQVTQFGKPVTLSCSQTLNHNVMYWYQQKSSQAPKLLFHYYDKDFNNEADTPDNFQSRRPNTSFCFLDIRSPGLGDTAMYLCATSAGRTNEQYFGPGTRLTVT.

This clonotype occurred a few times. The chain is built from TRBV7-4 and TRBJ1-3, with D perhaps matching TRBD1 (6 bases). V lost 7 bases and J lost 9, with 19 bases in between. This CDR3 contains 14 residues. The germline V gene has CDR1 SGHVT and CDR2 SQSDAQ. The CDR3 is CASTLKGGARTIYF. Written as DNA, the CDR3 is TGTGCCAGCACCTTGAAAGGGGGGGCCCGCACCATATATTTT.

V is TRBV5-1 and J is TRBJ2-4; no clear D gene. Trimming took 0 bases from V and 1 from J, leaving 17 bases between them. The CDR3 has 18 amino acids. Germline-derived CDR1 and CDR2 are SGHRS and YFSETQ. The CDR3 region is CASSLAFGGPGAKNIQYF. The CDR3 DNA reads as TGCGCCAGCAGCTTGGCCTTCGGCGGTCCTGGGGCCAAAAACATTCAGTACTTC.

In regard to this clonotype: Sequence at one end of the junction differs from germline and may be a read error. The chain joins TRBV12-3 or TRBV12-4 to TRBJ1-1; 9 nucleotides agree with TRBD1. There are 12 residues in the CDR3. The CDR3: CASSLTLGQGIF. In DNA form, the CDR3 reads TGTGCCAGCAGTTTAACGTTAGGACAGGGGATCTTT.

This clonotype has more than one count but fewer than ten. This sequence joins TRBV7-6 and TRBJ2-7; 10 nucleotides match TRBD2. CDR1 and CDR2 from the germline V gene are SGHVS and FNYEAQ. The CDR3 loop spans 14 amino acids. The DNA for the CDR3 is TGTGCCAGCAGCCTAGCGGGGGATTCCTACGAGCAGTACGTC. Protein product: CASSLAGDSYEQYV.

This chain connects TRBV29-1 to TRBJ2-4; a weak D match, TRBD2 (7 bases). From germline, CDR1 is SQVTM and CDR2 ANQGSEA. V was pared by 0 bases and J by 0 bases, with 12 bases between. The CDR3 is made up of 16 amino acids. CDR3 residues: CSVEDQRGGAKNIQYF. CDR3 in DNA: TGCAGCGTTGAAGATCAAAGGGGGGGAGCCAAAAACATTCAGTACTTC. The variable domain in full, completed from reference TRBV29-1 and TRBJ2-4, reads SAVISQKPSRDICQRGTSLTIQCQVDSQVTMMFWYRQQPGQSLTLIATANQGSEATYESGFVIDKFPISRPNLTFSTLTVSNMSPEDSSIYLCSVEDQRGGAKNIQYFGAGTRLSVL.

This clonotype came up a few times. V and J are TRBV29-1 and TRBJ1-2, with D perhaps matching TRBD1 (6 bases). Trimming removed 8 bases at V and 6 bases at J, with 13 bases between. The CDR3 extends over 11 amino acids. The V gene's germline CDR1 is SQVTM and CDR2 ANQGSEA. CDR3 sequence (DNA): TGCAGCTTTCAGGGGTTCGATGGCTACACCTTC. This sequence encodes CSFQGFDGYTF.

This clonotype has just a few counts. The rearrangement joins TRBV6-6 to TRBJ1-1; 10 bases map to TRBD1. Germline CDR1 MNHNY, CDR2 SVGAGI (reference sequence). This CDR3 region has 15 residues. Trimming removed 7 bases from V and 5 bases from J; junction bases left unmatched: 10. CDR3 residues: CASTPKGQGRTEAFF. In nucleotides, the CDR3 is TGTGCCAGCACTCCCAAGGGACAGGGGAGAACTGAAGCTTTCTTT.

This clonotype has just a few counts. The chain recombines TRBV2 with TRBJ2-5; D may match TRBD1 or TRBD2 (5 bases each). Looked up from germline, CDR1 is SNHLY and CDR2 is FYNNEI. Trimming took off 3 bases at V and 4 bases at J, with 15 bases between the two ends. CDR3 length: 15 residues. The CDR3 DNA reads TGTGCCAGCAGTGATGAGAATTTCGGGACAGAGACCCAGTACTTC. Translated, it gives CASSDENFGTETQYF.

The genes are TRBV6-2 or TRBV6-3 and TRBJ2-7; D call uncertain. CDR3 size: 15 residues. Germline V lookup: CDR1 MNHEY, CDR2 SVGEGT. Trimming took 10 bases from V and 3 from J, leaving 22 bases between them. The CDR3 DNA reads TGTGCCACCTCAACCCCGGCAGGTAAAATCTACGAGCAGTACGTC. Its protein is CATSTPAGKIYEQYV.

The chain carries TRBV5-5 and TRBJ1-5, with a tentative D call TRBD1 (5 bases). Per germline, CDR1 SGHKS and CDR2 YYEKEE (reference sequence). V was shortened by 0 bases and J by 2 bases, with 12 bases between the two germline ends. The CDR3 consists of 16 residues. The CDR3 reads CASSLEMGQGNQPQHF. The DNA of the CDR3 is TGTGCCAGCAGCTTGGAGATGGGGCAGGGCAATCAGCCCCAGCATTTT.

There are a few counts of this clonotype. In DNA form, the CDR3 reads TGTGCCAGCAGCAGCCAAGCGGACAGGGTGGCCTACGAGCAGTACTTC. Amino acid sequence: CASSSQADRVAYEQYF. The rearrangement joins TRBV7-6 to TRBJ2-7; 8 nucleotides line up with TRBD1. CDR3 length: 16 amino acids. Germline V gene data show CDR1 as SGHVS and CDR2 as FNYEAQ. After removal of 5 bases from V and 2 bases from J, the junction contained 11 bases not matched to a gene.

This clonotype was seen more than once but under ten times. The rearrangement links TRBV27 to TRBJ2-2, with D unclear. Germline CDR1 MNHEY, CDR2 SMNVEV (reference sequence). This CDR3 spans 14 amino acids. V was pared by 4 bases and J by 0 bases, with 6 bases between. DNA for the CDR3: TGTGCCAGCAGTTACCTAGCGAACACCGGGGAGCTGTTTTTT. Its protein product is CASSYLANTGELFF.